This TCR beta chain was obtained from a study of CXCR3-negative and CXCR3-positive naive CD8 T cells. This CDR3 has 16 residues. Germline V gene data show CDR1 as SGHDN and CDR2 as FVKESK. Of note for this clonotype: No antigen is known for it.

Carrying UMI labels, the TRB cDNA libraries were prepared through 5' RACE. TCRdb reprocessed the 5' RACE reads and keeps a single row for each CDR3 protein, giving no DNA. This repertoire includes 100,000 to 150,000 distinct CDR3 sequences. Findings of the study overall: Diversity proved comparably high across both naive subsets and much lower in memory CD8+ cells. CXCR3-positive naive cells had more hydrophobic TRB CDR3s than CXCR3-negative naive cells.

Sequenced material: naive CXCR3- CD8+ T cells from blood. Subset: CD45RO-CCR7+CD27+CD95- naive CD8+ T cells lacking CXCR3 (TNR3-). The gene calls are TRBV14 and TRBJ1-2; TCRdb designates TRBD1, a call that cannot be tested without DNA. The sequence came from a human donor in good health. Some clones in this sample may be carry-over from other donors' samples. CDR3 in amino acids: CASSQGLRESSYGYTF.